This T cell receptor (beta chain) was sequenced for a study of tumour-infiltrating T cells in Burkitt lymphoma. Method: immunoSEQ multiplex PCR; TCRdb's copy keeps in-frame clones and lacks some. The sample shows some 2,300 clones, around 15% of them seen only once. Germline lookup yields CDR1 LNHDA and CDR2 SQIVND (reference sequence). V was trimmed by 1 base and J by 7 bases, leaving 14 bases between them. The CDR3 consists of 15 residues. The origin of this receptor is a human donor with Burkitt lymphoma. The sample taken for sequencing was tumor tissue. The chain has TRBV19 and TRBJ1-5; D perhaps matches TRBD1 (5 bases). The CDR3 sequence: CASSIGGLRGQPQHF. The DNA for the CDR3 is TGTGCCAGTAGTATAGGGGGACTGCGGGGGCAGCCCCAGCATTTT. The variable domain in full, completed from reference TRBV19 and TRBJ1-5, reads DGGITQSPKYLFRKEGQNVTLSCEQNLNHDAMYWYRQDPGQGLRLIYYSQIVNDFQKGDIAEGYSVSREKKESFPLTVTSAQKNPTAFYLCASSIGGLRGQPQHFGDGTRLSIL.